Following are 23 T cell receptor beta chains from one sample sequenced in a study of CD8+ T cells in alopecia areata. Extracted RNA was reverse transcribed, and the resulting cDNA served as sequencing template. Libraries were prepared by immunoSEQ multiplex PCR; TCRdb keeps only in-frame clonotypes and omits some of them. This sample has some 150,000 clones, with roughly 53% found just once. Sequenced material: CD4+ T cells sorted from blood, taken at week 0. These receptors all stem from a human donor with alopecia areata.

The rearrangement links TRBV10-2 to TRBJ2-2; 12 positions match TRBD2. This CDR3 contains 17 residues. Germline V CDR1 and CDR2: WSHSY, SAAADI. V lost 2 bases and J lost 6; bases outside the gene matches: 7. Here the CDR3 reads CASSEPTSGGSAGELFF. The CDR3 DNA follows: TGCGCCAGCAGTGAGCCCACTAGCGGGGGGAGCGCCGGGGAGCTGTTTTTT.

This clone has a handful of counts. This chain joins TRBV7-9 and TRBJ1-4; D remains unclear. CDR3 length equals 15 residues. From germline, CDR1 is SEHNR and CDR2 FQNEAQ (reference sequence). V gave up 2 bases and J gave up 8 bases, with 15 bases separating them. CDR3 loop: CASSLNGEFGEKLFF. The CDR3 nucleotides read TGTGCCAGCAGCTTAAATGGGGAGTTCGGGGAAAAACTGTTTTTT.

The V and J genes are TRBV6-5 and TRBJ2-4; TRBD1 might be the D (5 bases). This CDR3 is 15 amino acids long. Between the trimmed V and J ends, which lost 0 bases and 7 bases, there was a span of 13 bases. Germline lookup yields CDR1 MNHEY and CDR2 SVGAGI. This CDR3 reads CASSYSETASNIQYF. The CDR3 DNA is TGTGCCAGCAGTTACTCGGAGACAGCATCGAACATTCAGTACTTC.

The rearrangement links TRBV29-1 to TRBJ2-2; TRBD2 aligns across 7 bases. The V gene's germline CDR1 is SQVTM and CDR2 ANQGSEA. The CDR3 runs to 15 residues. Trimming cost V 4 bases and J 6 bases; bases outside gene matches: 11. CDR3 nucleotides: TGCAGCGTTGGACCGGCCAGGGCGGGGGCCGGGGAGCTGTTTTTT. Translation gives CSVGPARAGAGELFF.

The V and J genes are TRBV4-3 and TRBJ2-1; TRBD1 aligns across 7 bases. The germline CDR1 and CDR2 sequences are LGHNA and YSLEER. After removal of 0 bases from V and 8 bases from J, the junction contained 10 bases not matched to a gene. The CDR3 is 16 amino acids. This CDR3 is CASSQDKGAYTDEQFF. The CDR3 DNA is TGCGCCAGCAGCCAAGATAAGGGGGCCTACACGGATGAGCAGTTCTTC.

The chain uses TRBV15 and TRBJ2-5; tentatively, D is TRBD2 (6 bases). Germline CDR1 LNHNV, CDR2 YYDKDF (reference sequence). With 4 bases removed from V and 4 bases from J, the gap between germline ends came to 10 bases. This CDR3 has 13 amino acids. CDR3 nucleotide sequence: TGTGCCACCAGCAAAGGGACTGGAGAGACCCAGTACTTC. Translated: CATSKGTGETQYF.

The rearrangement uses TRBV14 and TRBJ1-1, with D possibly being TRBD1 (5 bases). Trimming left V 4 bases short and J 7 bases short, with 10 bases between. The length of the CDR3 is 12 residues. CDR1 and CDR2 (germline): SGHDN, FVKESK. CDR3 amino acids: CASSPLGLEAFF. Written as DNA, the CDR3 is TGTGCCAGCAGCCCGTTGGGGCTTGAAGCTTTCTTT.

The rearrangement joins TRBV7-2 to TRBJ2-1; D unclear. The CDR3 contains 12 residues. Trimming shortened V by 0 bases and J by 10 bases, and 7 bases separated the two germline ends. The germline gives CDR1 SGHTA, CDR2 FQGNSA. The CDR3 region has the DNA TGTGCCAGCAGCTTAGCGTACGGGGAGCAGTTCTTC. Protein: CASSLAYGEQFF.

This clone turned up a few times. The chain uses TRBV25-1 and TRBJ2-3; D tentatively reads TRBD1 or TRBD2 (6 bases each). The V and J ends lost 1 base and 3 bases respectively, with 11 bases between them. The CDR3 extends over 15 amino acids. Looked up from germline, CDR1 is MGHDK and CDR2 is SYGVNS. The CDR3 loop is CASSELGGTTDTQYF. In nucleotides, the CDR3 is TGTGCCAGCAGTGAATTGGGCGGGACAACAGATACGCAGTATTTT.

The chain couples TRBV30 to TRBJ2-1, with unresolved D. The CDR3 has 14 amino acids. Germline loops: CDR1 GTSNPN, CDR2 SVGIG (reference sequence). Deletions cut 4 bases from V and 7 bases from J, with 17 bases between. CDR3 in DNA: TGTGCCTGGATGTCGGTGCAGAGTGGGAATGAGCAGTTCTTC. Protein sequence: CAWMSVQSGNEQFF.

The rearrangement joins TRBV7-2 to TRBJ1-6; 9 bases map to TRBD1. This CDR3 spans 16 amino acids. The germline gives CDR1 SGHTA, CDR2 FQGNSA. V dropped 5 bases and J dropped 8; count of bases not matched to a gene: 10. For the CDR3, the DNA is TGTGCCAGCAGCGCCGGCTGGGGACAGGGTGATTCACCCCTCCACTTT. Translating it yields CASSAGWGQGDSPLHF.

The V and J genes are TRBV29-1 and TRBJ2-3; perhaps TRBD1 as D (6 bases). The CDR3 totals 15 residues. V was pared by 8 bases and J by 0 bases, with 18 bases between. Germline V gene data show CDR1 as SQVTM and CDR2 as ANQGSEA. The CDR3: CSTPRQGLSTDTQYF. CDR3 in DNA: TGCAGCACCCCACGGCAGGGGTTGAGCACAGATACGCAGTATTTT.

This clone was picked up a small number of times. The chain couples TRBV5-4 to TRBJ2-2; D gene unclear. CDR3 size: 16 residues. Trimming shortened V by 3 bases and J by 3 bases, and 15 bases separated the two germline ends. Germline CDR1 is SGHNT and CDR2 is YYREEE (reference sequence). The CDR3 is CASSSGLAADTGELFF. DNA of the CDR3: TGTGCCAGCAGCTCTGGGCTCGCTGCCGACACCGGGGAGCTGTTTTTT.

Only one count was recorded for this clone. CDR3 DNA: TGTGCCTGGAGTGTAGGGCAGGGGAATCAGCCCCAGCATTTT. This encodes CAWSVGQGNQPQHF. V and J are TRBV30 and TRBJ1-5, with D perhaps TRBD1 (6 bases). The V and J ends lost 0 bases and 4 bases respectively, with 10 bases between them. Germline CDR1 reads GTSNPN; CDR2 reads SVGIG (reference sequence). The CDR3 totals 14 residues.

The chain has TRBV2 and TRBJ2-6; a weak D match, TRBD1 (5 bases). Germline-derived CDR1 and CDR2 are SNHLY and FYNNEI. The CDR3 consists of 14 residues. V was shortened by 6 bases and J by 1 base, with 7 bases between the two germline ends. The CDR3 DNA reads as TGTGCCAGCAGACAGGATTCTGGGGCCAACGTCCTGACTTTC. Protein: CASRQDSGANVLTF.

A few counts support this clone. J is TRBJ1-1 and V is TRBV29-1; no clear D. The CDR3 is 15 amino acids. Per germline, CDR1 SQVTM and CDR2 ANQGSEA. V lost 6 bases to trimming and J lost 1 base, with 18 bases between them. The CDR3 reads CSVPVPGWENTEAFF. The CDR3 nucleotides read TGCAGCGTCCCGGTCCCCGGGTGGGAGAACACTGAAGCTTTCTTT.

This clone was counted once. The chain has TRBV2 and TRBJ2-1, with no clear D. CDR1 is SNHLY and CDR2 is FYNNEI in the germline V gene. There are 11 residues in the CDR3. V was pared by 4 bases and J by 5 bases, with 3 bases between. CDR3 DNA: TGTGCCAGCAGTGTAGACAATGAGCAGTTCTTC. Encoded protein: CASSVDNEQFF.

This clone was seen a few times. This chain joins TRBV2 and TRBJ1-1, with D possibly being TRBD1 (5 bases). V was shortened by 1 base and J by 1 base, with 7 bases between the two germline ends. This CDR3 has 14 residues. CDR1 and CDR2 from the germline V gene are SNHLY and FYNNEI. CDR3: CASSEGQKNTEAFF. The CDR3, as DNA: TGTGCCAGCAGTGAAGGACAGAAGAACACTGAAGCTTTCTTT. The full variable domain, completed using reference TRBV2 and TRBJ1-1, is EPEVTQTPSHQVTQMGQEVILRCVPISNHLYFYWYRQILGQKVEFLVSFYNNEISEKSEIFDDQFSVERPDGSNFTLKIRSTKLEDSAMYFCASSEGQKNTEAFFGQGTRLTVV.

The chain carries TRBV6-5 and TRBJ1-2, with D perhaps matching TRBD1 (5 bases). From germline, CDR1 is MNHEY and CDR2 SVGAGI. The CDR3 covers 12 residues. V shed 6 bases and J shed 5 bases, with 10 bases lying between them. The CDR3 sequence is CASSPQGYGYTF. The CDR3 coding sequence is TGTGCCAGCAGCCCTCAGGGTTATGGCTACACCTTC.

CDR3 DNA sequence: TGTGCCAGCAGCTTAGTGTTGGGTCAACAGTACTTC. Its protein is CASSLVLGQQYF. The V call is TRBV7-2, the J call TRBJ2-7; D unclear. The CDR3 contains 12 residues. V gave up 1 base and J gave up 10 bases, with 11 bases separating them. The germline V gene has CDR1 SGHTA and CDR2 FQGNSA.

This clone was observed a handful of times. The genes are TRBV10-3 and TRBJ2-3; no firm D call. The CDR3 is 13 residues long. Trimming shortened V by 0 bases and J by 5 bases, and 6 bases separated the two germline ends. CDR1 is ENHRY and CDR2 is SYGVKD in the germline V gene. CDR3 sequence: CAISESALDTQYF. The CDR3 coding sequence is TGTGCCATCAGTGAGTCCGCTTTAGATACGCAGTATTTT.

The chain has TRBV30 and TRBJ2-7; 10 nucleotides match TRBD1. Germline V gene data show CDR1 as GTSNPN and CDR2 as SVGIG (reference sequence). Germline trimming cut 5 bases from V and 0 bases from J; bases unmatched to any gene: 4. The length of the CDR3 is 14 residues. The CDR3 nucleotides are TGTGCCTGGGAGGGACAGGGGAACTCCTACGAGCAGTACTTC. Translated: CAWEGQGNSYEQYF.

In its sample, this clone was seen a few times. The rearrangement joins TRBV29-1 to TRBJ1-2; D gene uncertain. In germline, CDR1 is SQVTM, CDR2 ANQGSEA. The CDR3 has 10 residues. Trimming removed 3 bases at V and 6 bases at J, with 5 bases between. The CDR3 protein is CSVEGNGYTF. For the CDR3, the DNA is TGCAGCGTTGAGGGGAATGGCTACACCTTC. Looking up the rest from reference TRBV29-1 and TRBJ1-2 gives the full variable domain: SAVISQKPSRDICQRGTSLTIQCQVDSQVTMMFWYRQQPGQSLTLIATANQGSEATYESGFVIDKFPISRPNLTFSTLTVSNMSPEDSSIYLCSVEGNGYTFGSGTRLTVV.